The source of this T cell receptor (beta chain) is a study of T cell responses to AZD1222 COVID-19 vaccine. TCRdb's table, derived via immunoSEQ multiplex PCR, lists solely in-frame clones and lacks some. The data hold 250,000 to 300,000 clones, with around 93% observed a single time. For this clone: Its antigen is still unknown.

Regarding the study as a whole: Every sample of the repertoires postdated the peak T cell response.

Germline CDR1 and CDR2: SGHTA and FQGTGA. With 5 bases clipped from V and 6 bases from J, the junction kept 9 bases outside the gene matches. The CDR3 is made up of 16 amino acids. Here the sequenced sample was peripheral blood, taken 28 days after the second AZD1222 dose. The sequence was collected from an adult who received the AZD1222 COVID-19 vaccine. This chain connects TRBV7-3 to TRBJ2-1; 11 nucleotides match TRBD1. CDR3: CASSLAGQGVFNEQFF. CDR3 DNA: TGTGCCAGCAGCCTAGCGGGACAGGGGGTTTTCAATGAGCAGTTCTTC.